This passage covers 19 T cell receptor beta chains from one sample sequenced in a study of Tregs in tolerant kidney transplant recipients. The data were produced by immunoSEQ multiplex PCR, yet TCRdb's version contains in-frame clones alone and is incomplete. The repertoire holds some 60,000 clones, with 65% to 85% as singletons. The source material was CD4+ T cells from blood. The source is a human donor in good health.

The chain joins TRBV7-3 to TRBJ2-2, with TRBD2 matching 12 bases. The CDR3 length is 17 residues. V lost 5 bases, J lost 3 bases, and 7 bases stayed unmatched. Germline-derived CDR1 and CDR2 are SGHTA and FQGTGA. The CDR3 DNA sequence: TGTGCCAGCAGCGCGACTAGCGGGGGCATATACACCGGGGAGCTGTTTTTT. The encoded protein is CASSATSGGIYTGELFF.

This chain joins TRBV9 and TRBJ2-7; D is perhaps TRBD2 (5 bases). Deletions cut 3 bases from V and 6 bases from J, with 10 bases between. Looked up from germline, CDR1 is SGDLS and CDR2 is YYNGEE. CDR3 length: 12 residues. This chain's CDR3 is CASSGELGEQYF. CDR3 in DNA: TGTGCCAGCAGCGGGGAGTTAGGCGAGCAGTACTTC.

The V and J genes are TRBV19 and TRBJ2-5; D is undetermined. Trimming removed 3 bases at V and 1 base at J, with 9 bases between. This CDR3 contains 14 residues. CDR1 is LNHDA and CDR2 is SQIVND in the germline V gene (reference sequence). In nucleotides, the CDR3 is TGTGCCAGTAGTATCCGGGCAGGCCAAGAGACCCAGTACTTC. Amino acid sequence: CASSIRAGQETQYF.

This clone was observed a single time. This chain uses TRBV18 with TRBJ2-7; the match to TRBD1 covers 10 bases. CDR1 and CDR2 from the germline V gene are KGHSH and LQKENI. This CDR3 has 16 amino acids. V lost 2 bases and J lost 3; bases outside the gene matches: 7. The CDR3, as DNA: TGTGCCAGCTCACCAATTTCGGGACAGGGGAACTACGAGCAGTACTTC. It codes for CASSPISGQGNYEQYF.

V gene TRBV10-3 combines with J gene TRBJ2-7; the D gene is possibly TRBD2 (5 bases). Trimming took off 3 bases at V and 7 bases at J, with 10 bases between the two ends. This CDR3 spans 12 amino acids. Germline V CDR1 and CDR2: ENHRY, SYGVKD. Written as DNA, the CDR3 is TGTGCCATCAGTGAAGGGTCGGGGGAGCAGTACTTC. It is translated as CAISEGSGEQYF.

The rearrangement joins TRBV2 to TRBJ2-4, with 8 bases that match TRBD1. CDR3 size: 15 residues. Germline trimming cut 6 bases from V and 3 bases from J; bases unmatched to any gene: 7. Per the germline V gene, CDR1 is SNHLY and CDR2 is FYNNEI. This CDR3 is CASRTDREYKNIQYF. DNA of the CDR3: TGTGCCAGCAGAACGGACAGGGAATACAAAAACATTCAGTACTTC.

The V call is TRBV4-2, the J call TRBJ2-2; D may be TRBD2 (6 bases). Germline V CDR1 and CDR2: LGHNA, YNFKEQ. V was shortened by 8 bases and J by 4 bases, with 11 bases between the two germline ends. The CDR3 runs to 13 residues. Here the CDR3 DNA reads TGTGCCAGCGGGGAGGAGGTCACCGGGGAGCTGTTTTTT. As protein: CASGEEVTGELFF.

The chain couples TRBV29-1 to TRBJ1-1; D not resolved. Trimming took 7 bases from V and 0 from J, leaving 12 bases between them. Germline V gene data show CDR1 as SQVTM and CDR2 as ANQGSEA. This CDR3 is 13 amino acids long. The CDR3 loop is CSAHRQMNTEAFF. The CDR3, as DNA: TGCAGCGCCCACCGGCAGATGAACACTGAAGCTTTCTTT. The variable domain in full, with the rest retrieved from reference TRBV29-1 and TRBJ1-1, is SAVISQKPSRDICQRGTSLTIQCQVDSQVTMMFWYRQQPGQSLTLIATANQGSEATYESGFVIDKFPISRPNLTFSTLTVSNMSPEDSSIYLCSAHRQMNTEAFFGQGTRLTVV.

This clone was detected only once. An end of the junction does not agree with germline; a read error may underlie this. The rearrangement uses TRBV30 and TRBJ1-5, with TRBD1 matching 9 bases. CDR3 length equals 15 residues. Germline V CDR1 and CDR2: GTSNPN, SVGIG (reference sequence). The CDR3 is CAWSWGQGGNQPQHF. For the CDR3, the DNA is TGTGCTTGGAGCTGGGGACAGGGTGGTAATCAGCCCCAGCATTTT. The variable domain in full, completed from reference TRBV30 and TRBJ1-5, reads SQTIHQWPATLVQPVGSPLSLECTVEGTSNPNLYWYRQAAGRGLQLLFYSVGIGQISSEVPQNLSASRPQDRQFILSSKKLLLSDSGFYLCAWSWGQGGNQPQHFGDGTRLSIL.

This CDR3 reads CASSLAGVGGRAEQFF. As DNA, the CDR3 is TGCGCCAGCAGCTTGGCCGGAGTGGGTGGTAGGGCTGAGCAGTTCTTC. The chain carries TRBV5-1 and TRBJ2-1; no firm D call. The germline CDR1 and CDR2 sequences are SGHRS and YFSETQ. The V and J ends lost 0 bases and 9 bases respectively, with 19 bases between them. CDR3 length equals 16 residues.

The CDR3 region is CASSVDWTSGRADTQYF. CDR3 sequence (DNA): TGTGCCAGCAGCGTAGACTGGACTAGCGGGAGGGCAGATACGCAGTATTTT. The genes are TRBV9 and TRBJ2-3; 15 bases map to TRBD2. Germline CDR1 reads SGDLS; CDR2 reads YYNGEE. Unmatched junction bases numbered 3, after V lost 0 bases and J lost 4 bases. CDR3 length: 17 amino acids.

This clone is a singleton in its sample. V is TRBV11-3 and J is TRBJ2-2; tentatively, D is TRBD2 (6 bases). CDR1 and CDR2 from the germline V gene are SGHNT and YENEEA. This CDR3 contains 16 residues. V dropped 5 bases and J dropped 0 bases, with 13 bases sitting between them. CDR3 amino acids: CASSPAGPTNTGELFF. CDR3 DNA sequence: TGTGCCAGCAGCCCGGCGGGACCAACGAACACCGGGGAGCTGTTTTTT.

The rearrangement uses TRBV7-9 and TRBJ2-2, with D unresolved. The ends were cut back, 0 bases at V and 4 bases at J, with 3 bases in the middle. Germline CDR1 is SEHNR and CDR2 is FQNEAQ (reference sequence). CDR3 size: 13 residues. In DNA, the CDR3 is TGTGCCAGCAGCTTAGCTGGCACCGGGGAGCTGTTTTTT. Translating gives CASSLAGTGELFF.

The rearrangement joins TRBV11-2 to TRBJ1-2; 11 bases map to TRBD1. The CDR3 is made up of 13 amino acids. Unmatched junction bases numbered 1, after V lost 3 bases and J lost 7 bases. Germline lookup yields CDR1 SGHAT and CDR2 FQNNGV. CDR3 region: CASSLDRGPGYTF. The CDR3 region has the DNA TGTGCCAGCAGCTTGGACAGGGGGCCTGGCTACACCTTC.

This sequence joins TRBV7-9 and TRBJ1-1, with D unresolved. Trimming took off 5 bases at V and 4 bases at J, with 11 bases between the two ends. Germline V gene sequence: CDR1 SEHNR, CDR2 FQNEAQ (reference sequence). The CDR3 is 13 amino acids. Here the CDR3 DNA reads TGTGCCAGCAGCAGCCAGGAGGCCACTGAAGCTTTCTTT. Encoded protein: CASSSQEATEAFF.

The chain joins TRBV18 to TRBJ2-7; no clear D gene. This CDR3 contains 15 residues. Per the germline V gene, CDR1 is KGHSH and CDR2 is LQKENI. V shed 1 base and J shed 0 bases, with 10 bases lying between them. The CDR3 spells CASSPLAESSYEQYF. In DNA, the CDR3 is TGTGCCAGCTCACCACTTGCGGAGAGCTCCTACGAGCAGTACTTC.

This sequence joins TRBV19 and TRBJ1-6, with TRBD1 matching 9 bases. Germline CDR1 is LNHDA and CDR2 is SQIVND (reference sequence). This CDR3 has 16 residues. V was pared by 3 bases and J by 9 bases, with 9 bases of the junction left unmatched. The CDR3 DNA follows: TGTGCCAGTAGTATGGCGGGACAGGGTGCGGGTTCACCCCTCCACTTT. It yields the protein CASSMAGQGAGSPLHF.

J is TRBJ1-2 and V is TRBV29-1; no firm D call. The CDR3 loop spans 12 amino acids. V dropped 5 bases and J dropped 5 bases, with 12 bases sitting between them. Germline-derived CDR1 and CDR2 are SQVTM and ANQGSEA. The CDR3 nucleotides read TGCAGCGTTATTACAGCCTCTTATGGCTACACCTTC. Translation: CSVITASYGYTF.

About this clone: Sequence at one end of the junction differs from germline and may be a read error. The chain carries TRBV6-1 and TRBJ1-1, with a possible D match to TRBD1 (6 bases). This CDR3 comprises 13 residues. Germline lookup yields CDR1 MNHNS and CDR2 SASEGT. CDR3 DNA: TGTGCCAGCACCAAGGGGGGTCCATCGACCCCCCTATTT. Residues: CASTKGGPSTPLF.